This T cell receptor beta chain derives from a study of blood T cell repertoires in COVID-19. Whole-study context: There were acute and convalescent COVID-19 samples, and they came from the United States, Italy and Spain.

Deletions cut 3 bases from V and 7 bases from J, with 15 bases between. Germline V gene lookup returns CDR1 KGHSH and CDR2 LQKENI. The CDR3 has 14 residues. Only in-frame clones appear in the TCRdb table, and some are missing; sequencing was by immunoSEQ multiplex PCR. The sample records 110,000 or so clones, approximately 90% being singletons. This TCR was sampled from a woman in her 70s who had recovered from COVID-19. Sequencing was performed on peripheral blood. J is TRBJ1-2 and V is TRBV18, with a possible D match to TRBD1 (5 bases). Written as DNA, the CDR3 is TGTGCCAGCTCACCGGACCGATCCAGGGCTGGCTACACCTTC. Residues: CASSPDRSRAGYTF.